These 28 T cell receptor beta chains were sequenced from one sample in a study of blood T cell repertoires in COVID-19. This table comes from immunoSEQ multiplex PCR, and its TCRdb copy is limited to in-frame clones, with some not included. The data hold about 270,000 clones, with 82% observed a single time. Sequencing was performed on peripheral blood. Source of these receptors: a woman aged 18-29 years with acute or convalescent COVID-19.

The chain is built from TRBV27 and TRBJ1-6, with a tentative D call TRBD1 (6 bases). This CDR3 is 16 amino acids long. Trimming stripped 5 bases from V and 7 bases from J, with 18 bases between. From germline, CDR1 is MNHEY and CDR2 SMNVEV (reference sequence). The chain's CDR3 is CASSPLRQAANSPLHF. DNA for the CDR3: TGTGCCAGCAGTCCCCTACGACAGGCGGCCAATTCACCCCTCCACTTT.

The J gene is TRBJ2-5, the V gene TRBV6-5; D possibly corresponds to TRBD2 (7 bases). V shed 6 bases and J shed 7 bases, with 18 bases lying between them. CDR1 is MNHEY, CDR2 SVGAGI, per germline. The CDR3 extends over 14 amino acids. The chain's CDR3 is CASSTGGGAVTQYF. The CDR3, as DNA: TGTGCCAGCAGCACCGGAGGGGGGGCTGTGACCCAGTACTTC.

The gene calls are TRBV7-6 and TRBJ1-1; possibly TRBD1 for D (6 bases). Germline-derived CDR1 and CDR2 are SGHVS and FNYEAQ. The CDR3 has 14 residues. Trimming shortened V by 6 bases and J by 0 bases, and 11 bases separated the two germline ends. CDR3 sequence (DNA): TGTGCCAGCAGTGAGGGGGTCATGAACACTGAAGCTTTCTTT. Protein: CASSEGVMNTEAFF.

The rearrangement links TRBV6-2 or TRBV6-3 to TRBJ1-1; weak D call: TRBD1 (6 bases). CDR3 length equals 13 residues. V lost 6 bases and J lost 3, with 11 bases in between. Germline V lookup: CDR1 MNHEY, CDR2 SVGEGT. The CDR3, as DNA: TGTGCCAGCAGCGACAGGCTTTACACTGAAGCTTTCTTT. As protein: CASSDRLYTEAFF.

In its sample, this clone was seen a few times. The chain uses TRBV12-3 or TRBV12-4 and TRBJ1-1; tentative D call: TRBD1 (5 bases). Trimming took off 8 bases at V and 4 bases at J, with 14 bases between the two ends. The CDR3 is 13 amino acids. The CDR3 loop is CASRWGEGTEAFF. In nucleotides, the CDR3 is TGTGCCAGCCGTTGGGGGGAAGGCACTGAAGCTTTCTTT.

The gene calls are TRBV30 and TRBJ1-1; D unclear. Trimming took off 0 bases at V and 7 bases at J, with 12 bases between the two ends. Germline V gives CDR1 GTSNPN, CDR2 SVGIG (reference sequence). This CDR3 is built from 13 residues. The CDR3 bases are TGTGCCTGGAGTGTACTATCGGTCGGTGAAGCTTTCTTT. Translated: CAWSVLSVGEAFF.

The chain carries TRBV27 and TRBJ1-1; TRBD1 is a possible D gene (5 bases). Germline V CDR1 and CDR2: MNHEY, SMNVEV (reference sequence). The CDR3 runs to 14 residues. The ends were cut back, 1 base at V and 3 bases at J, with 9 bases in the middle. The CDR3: CASSLFPGDTEAFF. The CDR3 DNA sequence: TGTGCCAGCAGTTTATTCCCGGGGGACACTGAAGCTTTCTTT.

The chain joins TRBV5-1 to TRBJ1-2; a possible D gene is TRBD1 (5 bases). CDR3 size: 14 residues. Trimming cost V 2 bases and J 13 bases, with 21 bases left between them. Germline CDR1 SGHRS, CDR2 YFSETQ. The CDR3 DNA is TGCGCCAGCAGCTTCCTTAACCCGACAGATATCGGCACCTTC. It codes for CASSFLNPTDIGTF.

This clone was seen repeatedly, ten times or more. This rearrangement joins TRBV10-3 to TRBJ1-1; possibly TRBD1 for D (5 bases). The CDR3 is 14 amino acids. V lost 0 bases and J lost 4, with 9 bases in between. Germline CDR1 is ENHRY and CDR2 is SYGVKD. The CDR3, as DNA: TGTGCCATCAGTGAGTCGGGGGGGAGCACTGAAGCTTTCTTT. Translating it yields CAISESGGSTEAFF.

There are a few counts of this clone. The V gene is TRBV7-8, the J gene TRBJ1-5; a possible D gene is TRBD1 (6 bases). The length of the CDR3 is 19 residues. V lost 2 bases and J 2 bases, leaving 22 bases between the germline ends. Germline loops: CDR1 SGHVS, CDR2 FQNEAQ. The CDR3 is CASSLSPRRQAWRNQPQHF. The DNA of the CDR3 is TGTGCCAGCAGCTTATCCCCCCGGAGACAGGCCTGGCGCAATCAGCCCCAGCATTTT.

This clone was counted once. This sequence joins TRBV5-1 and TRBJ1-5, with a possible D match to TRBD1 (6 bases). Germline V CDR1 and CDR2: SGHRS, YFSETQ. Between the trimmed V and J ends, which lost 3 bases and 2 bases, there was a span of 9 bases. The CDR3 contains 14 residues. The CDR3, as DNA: TGCGCCAGCAGCTCAGGGGTGGGCAATCAGCCCCAGCATTTT. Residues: CASSSGVGNQPQHF. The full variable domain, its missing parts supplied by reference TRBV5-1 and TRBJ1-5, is KAGVTQTPRYLIKTRGQQVTLSCSPISGHRSVSWYQQTPGQGLQFLFEYFSETQRNKGNFPGRFSGRQFSNSRSEMNVSTLELGDSALYLCASSSGVGNQPQHFGDGTRLSIL.

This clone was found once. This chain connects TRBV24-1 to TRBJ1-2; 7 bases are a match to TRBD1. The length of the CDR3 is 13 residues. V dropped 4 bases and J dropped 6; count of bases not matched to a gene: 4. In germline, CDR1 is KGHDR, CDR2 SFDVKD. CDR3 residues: CATSDLTGNGYTF. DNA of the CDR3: TGTGCCACCAGTGACTTGACAGGGAATGGCTACACCTTC.

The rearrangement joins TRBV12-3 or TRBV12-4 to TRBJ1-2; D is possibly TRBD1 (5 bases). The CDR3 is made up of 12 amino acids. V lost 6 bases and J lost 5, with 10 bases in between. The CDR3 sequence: CASSRQTYGYTF. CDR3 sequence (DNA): TGTGCCAGCAGCCGACAGACGTATGGCTACACCTTC.

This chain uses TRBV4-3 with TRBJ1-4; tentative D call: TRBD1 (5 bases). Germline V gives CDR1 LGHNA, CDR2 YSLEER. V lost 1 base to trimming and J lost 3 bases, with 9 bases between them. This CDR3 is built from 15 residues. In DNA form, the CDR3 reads TGCGCCAGCAGCCAAGGTATAGGGGCTAATGAAAAACTGTTTTTT. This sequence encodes CASSQGIGANEKLFF.

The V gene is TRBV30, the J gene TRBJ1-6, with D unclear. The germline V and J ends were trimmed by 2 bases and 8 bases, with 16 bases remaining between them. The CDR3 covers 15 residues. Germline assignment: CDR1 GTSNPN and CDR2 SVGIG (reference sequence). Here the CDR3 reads CAWSPRGRVDSPLHF. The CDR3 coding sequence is TGTGCCTGGAGTCCACGAGGGAGGGTAGATTCACCCCTCCACTTT.

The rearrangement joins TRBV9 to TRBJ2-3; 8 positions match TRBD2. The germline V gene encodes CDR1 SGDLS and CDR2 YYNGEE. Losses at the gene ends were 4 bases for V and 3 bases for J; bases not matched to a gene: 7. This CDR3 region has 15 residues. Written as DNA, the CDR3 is TGTGCCAGCAGCCTCGGGGGGGCGGAAACAGATACGCAGTATTTT. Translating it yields CASSLGGAETDTQYF.

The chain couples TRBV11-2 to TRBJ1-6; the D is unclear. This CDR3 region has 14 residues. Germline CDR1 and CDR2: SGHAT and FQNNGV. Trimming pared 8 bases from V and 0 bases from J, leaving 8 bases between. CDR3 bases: TGTGCCAGCGCGGGAAGCTCCTATAATTCACCCCTCCACTTT. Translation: CASAGSSYNSPLHF.

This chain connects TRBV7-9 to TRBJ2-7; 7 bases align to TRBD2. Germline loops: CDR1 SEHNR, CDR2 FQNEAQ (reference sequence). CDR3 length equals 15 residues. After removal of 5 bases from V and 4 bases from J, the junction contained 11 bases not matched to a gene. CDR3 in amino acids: CASSPPWLAEYEQYF. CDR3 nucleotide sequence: TGTGCCAGCAGCCCTCCTTGGCTAGCGGAATACGAGCAGTACTTC.

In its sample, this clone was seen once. In DNA form, the CDR3 reads TGCGCCAGCAGCCAAGATCCGGCCACCGGGAGGAAAGAGACCCAGTACTTC. Protein product: CASSQDPATGRKETQYF. The chain has TRBV4-3 and TRBJ2-5; 7 nucleotides line up with TRBD2. CDR1 and CDR2 (germline): LGHNA, YSLEER. CDR3 length: 17 residues. V dropped 0 bases and J dropped 3; count of bases not matched to a gene: 10.

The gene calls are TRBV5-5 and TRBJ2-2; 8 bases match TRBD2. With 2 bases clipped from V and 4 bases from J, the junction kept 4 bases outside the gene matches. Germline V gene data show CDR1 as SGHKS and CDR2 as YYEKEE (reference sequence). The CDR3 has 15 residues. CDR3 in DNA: TGTGCCAGCAGCTTTTCTAGCGGGTTCACCGGGGAGCTGTTTTTT. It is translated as CASSFSSGFTGELFF.

The CDR3 nucleotides are TGTGCCAGCAGCCTATGGACTAGCGGGACCTCCTACGAGCAGTACTTC. Its translation: CASSLWTSGTSYEQYF. This sequence joins TRBV5-4 and TRBJ2-7; 12 bases match TRBD2. V was clipped by 4 bases and J by 0 bases; unmatched bases: 5. The CDR3 extends over 16 amino acids. Per the germline V gene, CDR1 is SGHNT and CDR2 is YYREEE (reference sequence).

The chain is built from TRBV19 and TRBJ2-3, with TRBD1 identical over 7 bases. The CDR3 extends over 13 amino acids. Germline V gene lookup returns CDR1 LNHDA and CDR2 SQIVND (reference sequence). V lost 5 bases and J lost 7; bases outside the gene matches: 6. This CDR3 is CASSGQGDYTQYF. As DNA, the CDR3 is TGTGCCAGTAGTGGGCAGGGGGATTATACGCAGTATTTT.

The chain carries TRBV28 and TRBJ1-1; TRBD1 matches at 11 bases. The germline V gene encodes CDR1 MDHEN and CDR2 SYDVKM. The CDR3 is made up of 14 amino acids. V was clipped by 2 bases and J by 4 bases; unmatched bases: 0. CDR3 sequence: CASSLGTGGTEAFF. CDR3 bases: TGTGCCAGCAGTTTAGGGACAGGGGGCACTGAAGCTTTCTTT.

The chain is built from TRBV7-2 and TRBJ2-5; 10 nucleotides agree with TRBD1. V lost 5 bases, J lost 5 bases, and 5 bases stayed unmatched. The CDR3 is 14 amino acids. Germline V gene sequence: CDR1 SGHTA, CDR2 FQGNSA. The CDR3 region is CASSALGQGETQYF. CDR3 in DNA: TGTGCCAGCAGCGCGCTGGGACAGGGGGAGACCCAGTACTTC.

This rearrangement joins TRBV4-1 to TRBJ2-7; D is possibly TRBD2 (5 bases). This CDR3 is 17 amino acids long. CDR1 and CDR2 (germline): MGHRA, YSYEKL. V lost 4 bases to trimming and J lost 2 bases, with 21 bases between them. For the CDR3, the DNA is TGCGCCAGCAGCCTATCAGGCGGGCTAGCTAAGACCTACGAGCAGTACTTC. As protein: CASSLSGGLAKTYEQYF.

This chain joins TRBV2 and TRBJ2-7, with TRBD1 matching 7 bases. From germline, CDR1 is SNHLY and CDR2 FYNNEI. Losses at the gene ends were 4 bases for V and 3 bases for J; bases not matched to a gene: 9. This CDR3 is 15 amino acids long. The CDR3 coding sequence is TGTGCCAGCAGTGCGACAGGGATTGGAGGCTACGAGCAGTACTTC. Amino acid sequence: CASSATGIGGYEQYF.

The CDR3 sequence: CASSPGGMNTEAFF. The DNA of the CDR3 is TGTGCCAGCAGCCCAGGGGGCATGAACACTGAAGCTTTCTTT. The V and J genes are TRBV7-2 and TRBJ1-1; 8 bases are a match to TRBD1. The J segment lost 0 bases and the V segment lost 5 bases, leaving 2 bases of the junction unmatched. Germline V CDR1 and CDR2: SGHTA, FQGNSA. The CDR3 has 14 amino acids.

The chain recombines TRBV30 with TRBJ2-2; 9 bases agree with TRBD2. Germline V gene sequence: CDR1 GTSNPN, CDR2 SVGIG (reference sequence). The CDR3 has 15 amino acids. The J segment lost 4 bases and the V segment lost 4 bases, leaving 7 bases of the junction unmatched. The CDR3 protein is CAWKLAGAGTGELFF. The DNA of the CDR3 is TGTGCCTGGAAGTTAGCGGGAGCGGGCACCGGGGAGCTGTTTTTT.